The T cell receptor beta chain under discussion was sequenced for a study of cytomegalovirus exposure and HLA in healthy donors. General study findings and limits: Associated with HLA alleles at 0.05 false discovery rate in a later analysis were some 18,000 TCR beta sequences. The later analysis indicated that the majority of CMV-associated TCR beta chains appeared HLA-restricted. A later examination showed that TCR association rates differed by HLA locus, with DRB1 most and HLA-C fewest.

Use of 60 Vbeta and 13 Jbeta primers characterized the PCR. The table came from immunoSEQ multiplex PCR; TCRdb's copy has only in-frame clones and leaves some out. The sample yields just over 150,000 clones, around 79% seen once. This CDR3 contains 16 residues. Deletions cut 2 bases from V and 2 bases from J, with 14 bases between. Per the germline V gene, CDR1 is SGHNT and CDR2 is YYREEE (reference sequence). With regard to this clone: Its specificity is not known.

Source material: PBMCs. This rearrangement joins TRBV5-4 to TRBJ1-5; D not resolved. This clonotype was obtained from a woman aged 45-65 years in good health and CMV-seropositive. CDR3 sequence: CASSLYTTRGNQPQHF. The DNA of the CDR3 is TGTGCCAGCAGCTTATATACTACCCGGGGCAATCAGCCCCAGCATTTT. Looking up the rest from reference TRBV5-4 and TRBJ1-5 gives the full variable domain: ETGVTQSPTHLIKTRGQQVTLRCSSQSGHNTVSWYQQALGQGPQFIFQYYREEENGRGNFPPRFSGLQFPNYSSELNVNALELDDSALYLCASSLYTTRGNQPQHFGDGTRLSIL.